The rows below give T cell receptor beta chains drawn from one sample of a study of cytomegalovirus exposure and HLA in healthy donors. Some clones are missing from TCRdb's copy, which holds only in-frame ones; the method was immunoSEQ multiplex PCR. The table includes hundreds of thousands of clones, 60% to 80% detected once. The sample was PBMCs. These receptor sequences come from a male donor in good health and CMV-seronegative. The CDR3 runs from the conserved cysteine through the conserved F or W. The D gene is left open where the match is weak. Some rows have no size entry. The others give once, few or many, or a class for an expanded clone.

j_call,clone_size,v_call,d_call,cdr3_nt,cdr3_aa
TRBJ1-2,once,TRBV14,NA,TGTGCCAGCAGCCAAGCAGGGCTGACTAACTATGGCTACACCTTC,CASSQAGLTNYGYTF
TRBJ2-7,once,TRBV9,NA,TGTGCCAGCAGCGTTGGACAATCTTACGAGCAGTACTTC,CASSVGQSYEQYF
TRBJ2-2,NA,TRBV7-2,NA,TGTGCCAGCAGCTTAGCGTTTATGACTGACAACACCGGGGAGCTGTTTTTT,CASSLAFMTDNTGELFF
TRBJ1-1,few,TRBV4-3,NA,TGCGCCAGCAGCCAAGATCGTAACACTGAAGCTTTCTTT,CASSQDRNTEAFF
TRBJ1-3,NA,TRBV7-2,NA,TGTGCCAGCAGCTCCCAGGGATTAAGTGGAAACACCATATATTTT,CASSSQGLSGNTIYF
TRBJ1-1,NA,TRBV7-9,NA,TGTGCCAGCGCCCCCCCACCTACGAACACTGAAGCTTTCTTT,CASAPPPTNTEAFF
TRBJ2-3,once,TRBV18,NA,TGTGCCAGCTCACCACCGGGGCAGGGGTTAGATACGCAGTATTTT,CASSPPGQGLDTQYF
TRBJ2-7,NA,TRBV4-3,NA,TGCGCCAGCAGCCAAGATTCTGCAGGCCTCTCCTACGAGCAGTACTTC,CASSQDSAGLSYEQYF
TRBJ1-5,NA,TRBV28,NA,TGTGCCAGCAGTTCCCCCGGCGGGGATCAGCCCCAGCATTTT,CASSSPGGDQPQHF
TRBJ2-2,NA,TRBV6-6,NA,TGTGCCAGCAGCCGAACGGCCGGGGAGCTGTTTTTT,CASSRTAGELFF
TRBJ1-1,NA,TRBV5-1,TRBD1,TGCGCCAGCAGCTTGGAGGACAGGGGGCTAGAAGCTTTCTTT,CASSLEDRGLEAFF
TRBJ1-2,NA,TRBV4-3,NA,TGCGCCAGCAGCCTTGAGGTGACCGTTGGAGACTATGGCTACACCTTC,CASSLEVTVGDYGYTF
TRBJ2-2,NA,TRBV7-3,TRBD1,TGTGCCAGCAGCTCGACAGGGGGCACCGGGGAGCTGTTTTTT,CASSSTGGTGELFF
TRBJ2-7,NA,TRBV29-1,NA,TGCAGCGTTGGACTGGATGTACCCTACGAGCAGTACTTC,CSVGLDVPYEQYF
TRBJ2-1,few,TRBV7-8,TRBD2,TGTGCCAGCAGCCGGACTAGCGCCTACAATGAGCAGTTCTTC,CASSRTSAYNEQFF
TRBJ2-5,few,TRBV7-7,TRBD1,TGTGCCAGCAGCTTAGAGGGGGCAAGGGGAGAGACCCAGTACTTC,CASSLEGARGETQYF
TRBJ2-7,once,TRBV16,TRBD1,TGTGCCAGCAGCCAATCGACAGGGTACGAGCAGTACTTC,CASSQSTGYEQYF
TRBJ2-6,NA,TRBV6-4,NA,TGTGCCAGCAGTGACTCTAGGGGTTCTGGGGCCAACGTCCTGACTTTC,CASSDSRGSGANVLTF
TRBJ1-1,NA,TRBV6-5,NA,TGTGCCAGCAGTTACTTACAGGGCACTGAAGCTTTCTTT,CASSYLQGTEAFF
TRBJ2-1,NA,TRBV2,NA,TGTGCCAGCAGCAGAGGGCTGGAGGAGCAGTTCTTC,CASSRGLEEQFF
TRBJ1-1,NA,TRBV9,NA,TGTGCCAGCAGCGTAGTAGAGTGGTTTGGGGAGACTGAAGCTTTCTTT,CASSVVEWFGETEAFF
TRBJ2-7,NA,TRBV19,TRBD1,TGTGCCAGTAGTGCCCCCTCCGGGACAGGGAAGCCCTACGAGCAGTACTTC,CASSAPSGTGKPYEQYF
TRBJ2-3,NA,TRBV5-6,TRBD1,TGTGCCAGCAGCTTGGGGGACAGGGGGCCCACAGATACGCAGTATTTT,CASSLGDRGPTDTQYF
TRBJ2-2,once,TRBV7-2,NA,TGTGCCAGCAGCCCCAGAACCGGGACTCCAAACACCGGGGAGCTGTTTTTT,CASSPRTGTPNTGELFF
TRBJ2-5,NA,TRBV28,TRBD2,TGTGCCAGCAGTCCAGGTAGCGGGAGGGAAGAGACCCAGTACTTC,CASSPGSGREETQYF
TRBJ2-7,NA,TRBV4-3,NA,TGCGCCAGCAGCCAAGAAGGGGTCGCCGAGCAGTACTTC,CASSQEGVAEQYF
TRBJ2-1,few,TRBV7-3,TRBD1,TGTGCCAGCAGCCCCGACAGGGCCTACAATGAGCAGTTCTTC,CASSPDRAYNEQFF
TRBJ2-3,NA,TRBV5-1,TRBD2,TGCGCCAGCAGCTTGGGGCTAGCGGGAGGAGATACGCAGTATTTT,CASSLGLAGGDTQYF
TRBJ2-3,NA,TRBV5-6,NA,TGTGCCAGCAGCTTGGGCCCTTCGACTAGCACAGATACGCAGTATTTT,CASSLGPSTSTDTQYF
TRBJ1-1,few,TRBV2,NA,TGTGCCAGCACCCTGGAGGCGCTGAACACTGAAGCTTTCTTT,CASTLEALNTEAFF